What follows are 26 T cell receptor beta chains derived from one specimen sequenced in a study of regulatory T cells in long-lasting Graves disease. Time point described: persistent/refractory GD, antithyroid drugs over 5 years with positive TRAb. PBMC-extracted RNA yielded the TCR library. According to the study, TCR beta libraries were built with iRepertoire HTBI primers and CDR3-region Arm-PCR. TCRdb called the multiplex PCR reads again in MiXCR, with one record for every CDR3 protein. The table records about 470,000 distinct CDR3 sequences, less than 25% of them present only once. The sample here was peripheral blood mononuclear cells (PBMCs), taken when the disease was refractory, from a patient treated with antithyroid drugs. The source is a female donor with Graves disease.

This clonotype was counted a few times. V and J are TRBV19 and TRBJ1-5, with D maybe TRBD1 (6 bases). The CDR3 consists of 13 residues. Germline V gives CDR1 LNHDA, CDR2 SQIVND (reference sequence). V was clipped by 5 bases and J by 11 bases, with 16 bases between them. The CDR3 here is CASSEGTWETQHF. The CDR3 coding sequence is TGTGCCAGTAGTGAAGGGACATGGGAAACCCAGCATTTT.

This clonotype occurred many times. The DNA of the CDR3 is TGTGCCAGCAGCTCCGCTACTAGCGGGAGGTCCCCATGGGAGCAGTACTTC. Translating gives CASSSATSGRSPWEQYF. This chain connects TRBV7-2 to TRBJ2-7; 12 bases map to TRBD2. The germline V gene has CDR1 SGHTA and CDR2 FQGNSA. There are 17 residues in the CDR3. V lost 4 bases and J lost 7; bases outside the gene matches: 14.

The rearrangement links TRBV20-1 to TRBJ1-5; D gene unclear. Trimming stripped 0 bases from V and 0 bases from J, with 9 bases between. Germline CDR1 DFQATT, CDR2 SNEGSKA (reference sequence). This CDR3 region has 15 residues. Written as DNA, the CDR3 is TGCAGTGCTAGAGATTTAGGGAATAGCAATCAGCCCCAGCATTTT. Protein product: CSARDLGNSNQPQHF.

This clonotype was detected many times. The chain recombines TRBV27 with TRBJ2-4, with D perhaps TRBD2 (6 bases). Germline V lookup: CDR1 MNHEY, CDR2 SMNVEV (reference sequence). V lost 5 bases and J lost 2, with 10 bases in between. The CDR3 is 14 amino acids. The CDR3 sequence: CASSPGLTKNIQYF. For the CDR3, the DNA is TGTGCCAGCAGTCCGGGACTGACCAAAAACATTCAGTACTTC.

This rearrangement joins TRBV9 to TRBJ2-7, with D possibly being TRBD1 (6 bases). CDR1 is SGDLS and CDR2 is YYNGEE in the germline V gene. The CDR3 loop spans 14 amino acids. Trimming left V 1 base short and J 7 bases short, with 15 bases between. This CDR3 is CASSVNQGSGEQYF. The CDR3 DNA reads as TGTGCCAGCAGCGTAAATCAGGGGTCCGGGGAGCAGTACTTC.

In DNA form, the CDR3 reads TGTGCCAGCAGCCTCCCGACTAGCGGGAGGCCAACTTGGTTCTTC. Its protein is CASSLPTSGRPTWFF. The gene calls are TRBV7-6 and TRBJ2-1; 13 nucleotides align to TRBD2. Germline loops: CDR1 SGHVS, CDR2 FNYEAQ. This CDR3 comprises 15 residues. V gave up 5 bases and J gave up 15 bases; unmatched junction bases: 13. Together with reference TRBV7-6 and TRBJ2-1, the CDR3 gives the full variable domain: GAGVSQSPRYKVTKRGQDVALRCDPISGHVSLYWYRQALGQGPEFLTYFNYEAQQDKSGLPNDRFSAERPEGSISTLTIQRTEQRDSAMYRCASSLPTSGRPTWFFGPGTRLTVL.

This clonotype was picked up one time. This chain uses TRBV20-1 with TRBJ1-1; possibly TRBD1 for D (5 bases). Between the trimmed V and J ends, which lost 7 bases and 4 bases, there was a span of 10 bases. CDR1 and CDR2 from the germline V gene are DFQATT and SNEGSKA (reference sequence). CDR3 length: 11 amino acids. The chain's CDR3 is CSVGGFTEAFF. The CDR3, as DNA: TGCAGTGTGGGGGGGTTCACTGAAGCTTTCTTT.

The chain uses TRBV5-8 and TRBJ1-1; D unresolved. Trimming stripped 0 bases from V and 6 bases from J, with 9 bases between. This CDR3 region has 13 residues. The germline V gene encodes CDR1 SGHTS and CDR2 YDEGEE. CDR3 nucleotide sequence: TGTGCCAGCAGCTTGGCCCCGGGAGCTGAAGCTTTCTTT. Its protein is CASSLAPGAEAFF.

This clonotype was seen many times. The chain employs TRBV28 and TRBJ1-5; the match to TRBD1 covers 10 bases. This CDR3 contains 16 residues. Germline-derived CDR1 and CDR2 are MDHEN and SYDVKM. V lost 6 bases and J lost 7; bases outside the gene matches: 12. The CDR3 DNA reads as TGTGCCAGCAGGGAGACGGGACAGGGGACACGGCAGCCCCAGCATTTT. Its protein product is CASRETGQGTRQPQHF. The full variable domain, rest sourced from reference TRBV28 and TRBJ1-5, is DVKVTQSSRYLVKRTGEKVFLECVQDMDHENMFWYRQDPGLGLRLIYFSYDVKMKEKGDIPEGYSVSREKKERFSLILESASTNQTSMYLCASRETGQGTRQPQHFGDGTRLSIL.

This clonotype was found many times. J is TRBJ1-1 and V is TRBV4-1; 7 nucleotides agree with TRBD1. The CDR3 runs 15 residues. V lost 1 base to trimming and J lost 5 bases; unmatched junction nucleotides: 7. Germline CDR1 MGHRA, CDR2 YSYEKL. CDR3 DNA: TGCGCCAGCAGCCAAGGGACAGGCCCGACGACTGAAGCTTTCTTT. Translated: CASSQGTGPTTEAFF.

The sample holds many counts of this clonotype. V is TRBV7-9 and J is TRBJ2-5; 8 bases agree with TRBD2. The CDR3 length is 17 residues. V lost 3 bases and J lost 1; bases outside the gene matches: 10. Germline V gives CDR1 SEHNR, CDR2 FQNEAQ (reference sequence). Written as DNA, the CDR3 is TGTGCCAGCAGCTTCCCGGGAGTAGCGGGACTCCAAGAGACCCAGTACTTC. As protein: CASSFPGVAGLQETQYF.

There are many counts of this clonotype. This sequence joins TRBV6-5 and TRBJ2-2; D perhaps matches TRBD2 (6 bases). The CDR3 runs 15 residues. The V gene lost 0 bases and the J gene lost 6 bases, with 11 bases spanning the gap. Germline CDR1 is MNHEY and CDR2 is SVGAGI. The CDR3 region has the DNA TGTGCCAGCAGTTACTCAACGGGAGTCCCCGGGGAGCTGTTTTTT. Translation gives CASSYSTGVPGELFF.

The chain couples TRBV5-1 to TRBJ2-7; possibly TRBD1 or TRBD2 for D (5 bases each). The CDR3 has 13 amino acids. V was trimmed by 4 bases and J by 5 bases, leaving 13 bases between them. CDR1 is SGHRS, CDR2 YFSETQ, per germline. This CDR3 reads CASSRDQLDEQYF. CDR3 sequence (DNA): TGCGCCAGCAGCCGGGACCAGCTGGACGAGCAGTACTTC.

In this sample, this clonotype turned up a few times. The CDR3 DNA follows: TGTGCCAGCAGCCCGAAGACCAAAGTCGCTGAAGCTTTCTTT. Translated: CASSPKTKVAEAFF. The chain has TRBV3-1 and TRBJ1-1; D uncertain. The CDR3 length is 14 residues. Per germline, CDR1 LGHDT and CDR2 YNNKEL (reference sequence). V lost 4 bases and J lost 6, with 15 bases in between.

The chain uses TRBV5-1 and TRBJ1-6, with a possible D match to TRBD1 (6 bases). CDR3 length equals 13 residues. Trimming removed 0 bases from V and 12 bases from J, with 10 bases in between. Germline loops: CDR1 SGHRS, CDR2 YFSETQ. The CDR3 loop is CASSLGAGEPLHF. CDR3 DNA: TGCGCCAGCAGCTTGGGGGCAGGGGAACCCCTCCACTTT.

There are many counts of this clonotype. The chain couples TRBV7-3 to TRBJ1-1; perhaps TRBD1 as D (5 bases). This CDR3 region has 15 residues. Germline V gives CDR1 SGHTA, CDR2 FQGTGA. Trimming left V 1 base short and J 6 bases short, with 15 bases between. The CDR3 DNA reads as TGTGCCAGCAGCTTAAGGGGGAGTAATTACGCTGAAGCTTTCTTT. Protein: CASSLRGSNYAEAFF.

This clonotype was observed a handful of times. This chain joins TRBV7-9 and TRBJ1-4; D gene ambiguous. Germline loops: CDR1 SEHNR, CDR2 FQNEAQ (reference sequence). V dropped 5 bases and J dropped 3 bases, with 13 bases sitting between them. The length of the CDR3 is 15 residues. The CDR3 loop reads CASSVTVGANEKLFF. Here the CDR3 DNA reads TGTGCCAGCAGCGTCACAGTAGGAGCTAATGAAAAACTGTTTTTT. Full variable domain (remainder filled in from reference TRBV7-9 and TRBJ1-4): DTGVSQNPRHKITKRGQNVTFRCDPISEHNRLYWYRQTLGQGPEFLTYFQNEAQLEKSRLLSDRFSAERPKGSFSTLEIQRTEQGDSAMYLCASSVTVGANEKLFFGSGTQLSVL.

This clonotype came up many times. V is TRBV28 and J is TRBJ2-5, with 7 bases aligning to TRBD2. In germline, CDR1 is MDHEN, CDR2 SYDVKM. This CDR3 region has 17 residues. The ends lost 6 bases at V and 6 bases at J; junction bases unmatched: 19. CDR3 residues: CASSLLGEGPPLKTQYF. The CDR3 DNA follows: TGTGCCAGCAGCCTTTTGGGGGAGGGCCCTCCCCTAAAGACCCAGTACTTC.

Notes on this clonotype: A much more abundant neighbour one base away suggests this may be a read error. This chain joins TRBV28 and TRBJ1-5, with D perhaps TRBD1 (6 bases). With 4 bases removed from V and 5 bases from J, the gap between germline ends came to 12 bases. The CDR3 is 14 amino acids. The germline gives CDR1 MDHEN, CDR2 SYDVKM. The CDR3 loop reads CASSSKSGDQPQHF. The CDR3 bases are TGTGCCAGCAGTTCTAAATCAGGGGATCAGCCCCAGCATTTT.

The chain uses TRBV19 and TRBJ1-1, with D perhaps matching TRBD1 (5 bases). V dropped 7 bases and J dropped 0 bases, with 21 bases sitting between them. Germline CDR1 reads LNHDA; CDR2 reads SQIVND (reference sequence). This CDR3 is 17 amino acids long. The CDR3 nucleotides read TGTGCCAGTACTAATAAAAGAGTGGGGACCTTGAACACTGAAGCTTTCTTT. Encoded protein: CASTNKRVGTLNTEAFF.

V gene TRBV11-1 combines with J gene TRBJ2-5; TRBD2 matches 11 bases. This CDR3 spans 16 amino acids. Trimming at V came to 5 bases and at J to 5 bases, leaving 10 bases not matched to a gene. Germline V lookup: CDR1 SGHAT, CDR2 FQDESV (reference sequence). CDR3 sequence reads: CASSRRLAGFLETQYF. In DNA form, the CDR3 reads TGTGCCAGCAGCCGCCGACTAGCGGGATTTCTGGAGACCCAGTACTTC.

This clonotype has just a few counts. This chain uses TRBV5-1 with TRBJ1-6; TRBD1 aligns across 7 bases. Germline CDR1 and CDR2: SGHRS and YFSETQ. The CDR3 spans 15 residues. With V trimmed by 0 bases and J by 9 bases, 6 bases remained unmatched. The CDR3 protein is CASSLDRGLTSPLHF. The DNA for the CDR3 is TGCGCCAGCAGCTTGGACAGGGGATTGACTTCACCCCTCCACTTT.

This clonotype has a count of ten or more. The chain links TRBV2 to TRBJ2-7; no clear D gene. The CDR3 loop spans 13 amino acids. Trimming removed 11 bases from V and 0 bases from J, with 14 bases in between. The germline CDR1 and CDR2 sequences are SNHLY and FYNNEI. The chain's CDR3 is CARRETDSYEQYF. Written as DNA, the CDR3 is TGTGCCCGAAGGGAAACTGACTCCTACGAGCAGTACTTC.

The chain links TRBV20-1 to TRBJ1-4, with D tentatively TRBD1 (6 bases). This CDR3 spans 14 amino acids. Germline V lookup: CDR1 DFQATT, CDR2 SNEGSKA (reference sequence). The V end lost 5 bases, the J end lost 8 bases, and 18 bases lay between the germline ends. DNA for the CDR3: TGCAGTGCTTTGGAAGGGGGTTACGAGGAAAAACTGTTTTTT. This gives the protein CSALEGGYEEKLFF.

In its sample, this clonotype was seen many times. The rearrangement uses TRBV2 and TRBJ2-5; 9 bases map to TRBD2. With V trimmed by 4 bases and J by 2 bases, 11 bases remained unmatched. There are 17 residues in the CDR3. CDR1 SNHLY and CDR2 FYNNEI come from the germline V gene. DNA for the CDR3: TGTGCCAGCAGTGCGAACCTACGACTAGCGGAACAAGAGACCCAGTACTTC. This sequence encodes CASSANLRLAEQETQYF.

The chain has TRBV5-1 and TRBJ2-3; D is tentatively TRBD1 or TRBD2 (5 bases each). The CDR3 sequence is 15 residues long. V lost 1 base, J lost 5 bases, and 14 bases lay in between. CDR1 is SGHRS, CDR2 YFSETQ, per germline. This CDR3 reads CASSLRWGIRDTQYF. The DNA of the CDR3 is TGCGCCAGCAGCTTGCGATGGGGGATTAGAGATACGCAGTATTTT.